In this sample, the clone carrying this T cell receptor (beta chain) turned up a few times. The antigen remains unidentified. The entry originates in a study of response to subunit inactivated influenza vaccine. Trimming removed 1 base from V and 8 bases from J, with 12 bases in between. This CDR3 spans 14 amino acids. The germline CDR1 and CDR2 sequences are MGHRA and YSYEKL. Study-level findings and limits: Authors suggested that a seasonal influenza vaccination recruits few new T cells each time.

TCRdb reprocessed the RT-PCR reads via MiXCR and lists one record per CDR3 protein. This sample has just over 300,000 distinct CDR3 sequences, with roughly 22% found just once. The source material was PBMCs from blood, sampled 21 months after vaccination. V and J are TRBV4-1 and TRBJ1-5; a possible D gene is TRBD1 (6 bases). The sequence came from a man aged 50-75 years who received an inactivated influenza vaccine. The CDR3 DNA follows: TGCGCCAGCAGCCAAGCAACAGGGTTTAAGCCCCAGCATTTT. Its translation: CASSQATGFKPQHF.